This T cell receptor (beta chain) was obtained from a study of technical replicates of blood from a few donors. Only in-frame clones appear in the TCRdb table, and some are missing; sequencing was by immunoSEQ multiplex PCR. The profile covers about 88,000 clones, with 85% to 95% appearing a single time and over 0.2% taken by the ten largest. This clone is a singleton in its sample. Germline loops: CDR1 WNHNN, CDR2 SYGVQD (reference sequence). V was trimmed by 3 bases and J by 4 bases, leaving 21 bases between them. The CDR3 totals 18 residues. Specimen: T cells isolated from PBMCs. This TCR was sampled from a human donor in good health. The chain recombines TRBV10-1 with TRBJ2-2, with D unclear. CDR3 nucleotides: TGCGCCAGCAGTGATTTATCAGAGCATCGTGGAGCCACCGGGGAGCTGTTTTTT. Translated, it gives CASSDLSEHRGATGELFF.